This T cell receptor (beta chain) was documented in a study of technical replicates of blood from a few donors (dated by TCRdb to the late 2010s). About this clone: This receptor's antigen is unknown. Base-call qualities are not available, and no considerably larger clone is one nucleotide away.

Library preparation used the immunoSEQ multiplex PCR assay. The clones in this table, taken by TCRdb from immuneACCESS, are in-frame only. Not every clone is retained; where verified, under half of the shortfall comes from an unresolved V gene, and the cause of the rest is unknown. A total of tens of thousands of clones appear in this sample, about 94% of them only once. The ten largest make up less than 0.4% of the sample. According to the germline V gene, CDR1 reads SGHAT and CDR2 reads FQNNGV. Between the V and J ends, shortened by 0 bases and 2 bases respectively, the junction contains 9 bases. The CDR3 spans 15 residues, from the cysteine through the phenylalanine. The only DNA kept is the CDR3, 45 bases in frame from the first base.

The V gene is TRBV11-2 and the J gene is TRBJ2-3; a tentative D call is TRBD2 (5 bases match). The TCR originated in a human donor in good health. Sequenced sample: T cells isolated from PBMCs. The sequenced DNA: TGTGCCAGCAGCTTAGACGGGGATCCCACAGATACGCAGTATTTT. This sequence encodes CASSLDGDPTDTQYF.